Below, 24 T cell receptor beta chains from the same sample are listed, as sequenced in a study of cytomegalovirus exposure and HLA in healthy donors. PCR involved 60 Vbeta and 13 Jbeta primers. TCRdb's copy holds only in-frame clones and misses some; the assay was immunoSEQ multiplex PCR. This sample has 140,000 or so clones, with roughly 88% found just once. The sample was PBMCs. The receptors shown here come from a woman aged 35 to 49 in good health and CMV-seronegative.

The rearrangement uses TRBV5-4 and TRBJ2-3; possible D gene TRBD2, 5 bases. Germline CDR1 is SGHNT and CDR2 is YYREEE (reference sequence). Trimming removed 4 bases from V and 7 bases from J, with 13 bases in between. This CDR3 comprises 13 residues. CDR3 residues: CASSPGVGNTQYF. Written as DNA, the CDR3 is TGTGCCAGCAGCCCCGGGGTGGGAAATACGCAGTATTTT.

The chain has TRBV27 and TRBJ2-1, with a tentative D call TRBD2 (5 bases). From germline, CDR1 is MNHEY and CDR2 SMNVEV (reference sequence). The CDR3 has 13 residues. V lost 3 bases and J 4 bases, leaving 7 bases between the germline ends. The CDR3 is CASSFGVYNEQFF. The CDR3 coding sequence is TGTGCCAGCAGTTTCGGGGTTTACAATGAGCAGTTCTTC.

V and J are TRBV27 and TRBJ2-1; tentative D call: TRBD2 (5 bases). Germline V gene lookup returns CDR1 MNHEY and CDR2 SMNVEV (reference sequence). The CDR3 consists of 12 residues. Trimming took off 3 bases at V and 9 bases at J, with 9 bases between the two ends. The CDR3 DNA sequence: TGTGCCAGCAGTTTCCGAGAGGGTGAGCAGTTCTTC. It is translated as CASSFREGEQFF.

The chain uses TRBV30 and TRBJ2-4; 8 bases agree with TRBD1. In germline, CDR1 is GTSNPN, CDR2 SVGIG (reference sequence). V lost 4 bases to trimming and J lost 11 bases; unmatched junction nucleotides: 10. The CDR3 runs 13 residues. DNA for the CDR3: TGTGCCTGGAACTCCCTAGACAGGGGAGTTCAGTACTTC. Translation: CAWNSLDRGVQYF.

The rearrangement joins TRBV5-1 to TRBJ2-1, with a tentative D call TRBD1 (6 bases). The V gene lost 2 bases and the J gene lost 5 bases, with 11 bases spanning the gap. The CDR3 contains 14 residues. CDR1 is SGHRS and CDR2 is YFSETQ in the germline V gene. The CDR3 DNA sequence: TGCGCCAGCAGCTTCCAGGGGAGAGACAATGAGCAGTTCTTC. It codes for CASSFQGRDNEQFF. Supplemented by reference TRBV5-1 and TRBJ2-1, the full variable domain reads KAGVTQTPRYLIKTRGQQVTLSCSPISGHRSVSWYQQTPGQGLQFLFEYFSETQRNKGNFPGRFSGRQFSNSRSEMNVSTLELGDSALYLCASSFQGRDNEQFFGPGTRLTVL.

The J gene is TRBJ2-1, the V gene TRBV7-8; TRBD1 matches at 9 bases. CDR1 is SGHVS, CDR2 FQNEAQ, per germline. CDR3 size: 17 residues. The V gene end was trimmed by 4 bases and the J gene end by 7 bases; junction bases not matched to a gene: 14. DNA for the CDR3: TGTGCCAGCAGCTCGCCCGCCGTGGGACAGGGTGGAAATGAGCAGTTCTTC. It translates to CASSSPAVGQGGNEQFF.

The chain combines TRBV2 with TRBJ2-5; D is possibly TRBD1 (6 bases). The length of the CDR3 is 13 residues. Germline lookup yields CDR1 SNHLY and CDR2 FYNNEI. V dropped 6 bases and J dropped 4 bases, with 12 bases sitting between them. CDR3 loop: CASRFTGLETQYF. In DNA form, the CDR3 reads TGTGCCAGCAGATTTACAGGGTTAGAGACCCAGTACTTC.

This clone was counted a few times. The chain joins TRBV6-6 to TRBJ1-5; D may be TRBD1 (5 bases). V was pared by 5 bases and J by 10 bases, with 9 bases between. Germline CDR1 MNHNY, CDR2 SVGAGI (reference sequence). The CDR3 spans 11 residues. Written as DNA, the CDR3 is TGTGCCAGCAGTCGCCAGGGACCCCAGCATTTT. As protein: CASSRQGPQHF.

The chain joins TRBV27 to TRBJ2-7; TRBD2 aligns across 10 bases. V trimming: 5 bases; J trimming: 6 bases; junction bases outside the gene matches: 19. CDR3 length equals 18 residues. Germline loops: CDR1 MNHEY, CDR2 SMNVEV (reference sequence). The DNA of the CDR3 is TGTGCCAGCAGTATAAAGTCCCCCGCCGCTAGCGGGAGAGGCGAGCAGTACTTC. This gives the protein CASSIKSPAASGRGEQYF.

CDR3 loop: CASSLVTGEDGYTF. Written as DNA, the CDR3 is TGTGCCAGCAGCTTAGTTACAGGGGAGGACGGCTACACCTTC. The V call is TRBV7-2, the J call TRBJ1-2; 7 positions agree with TRBD1. The CDR3 covers 14 residues. Germline loops: CDR1 SGHTA, CDR2 FQGNSA. V lost 1 base, J lost 8 bases, and 7 bases stayed unmatched.

The V gene is TRBV6-1, the J gene TRBJ1-4; 8 nucleotides agree with TRBD1. This CDR3 is built from 12 residues. Trimming at V came to 3 bases and at J to 14 bases, leaving 5 bases not matched to a gene. The germline gives CDR1 MNHNS, CDR2 SASEGT. CDR3 loop: CASSEGRDRLFF. In DNA, the CDR3 is TGTGCCAGCAGTGAGGGGCGGGACAGGCTGTTTTTT.

This chain joins TRBV27 and TRBJ2-2; no reliable D call. V lost 6 bases, J lost 8 bases, and 10 bases lay in between. Looked up from germline, CDR1 is MNHEY and CDR2 is SMNVEV (reference sequence). CDR3 size: 12 residues. CDR3 coding DNA: TGTGCCAGCAGCCTTCTGAGTGGGGAGCTGTTTTTT. Translating gives CASSLLSGELFF.

This chain joins TRBV6-1 and TRBJ2-5; 8 nucleotides agree with TRBD2. V trimming: 0 bases; J trimming: 5 bases; junction bases outside the gene matches: 11. The CDR3 sequence is 17 residues long. Germline V CDR1 and CDR2: MNHNS, SASEGT. The CDR3 reads CASSEARDSGVWETQYF. DNA of the CDR3: TGTGCCAGCAGTGAAGCGCGAGATAGCGGGGTATGGGAGACCCAGTACTTC.

The chain employs TRBV5-1 and TRBJ2-2, with no clear D. CDR1 and CDR2 from the germline V gene are SGHRS and YFSETQ. This CDR3 contains 14 residues. Trimming shortened V by 0 bases and J by 7 bases, and 10 bases separated the two germline ends. CDR3 DNA: TGCGCCAGCAGCTTGGAGGTTCGGGTCGGGGAGCTGTTTTTT. It codes for CASSLEVRVGELFF.

This sequence joins TRBV19 and TRBJ2-1, with a tentative D call TRBD1 (6 bases). The CDR3 covers 14 residues. Trimming took off 5 bases at V and 6 bases at J, with 14 bases between the two ends. CDR1 and CDR2 from the germline V gene are LNHDA and SQIVND (reference sequence). The CDR3 reads CASSPRTGFNEQFF. DNA of the CDR3: TGTGCCAGTAGTCCCCGAACAGGGTTCAATGAGCAGTTCTTC.

V is TRBV6-5 and J is TRBJ1-1; no clear D gene. Germline lookup yields CDR1 MNHEY and CDR2 SVGAGI. The CDR3 covers 14 residues. The V end was cut by 0 bases, the J end by 6 bases, with 11 bases between. The CDR3 sequence is CASSYSPRSAEAFF. The CDR3 DNA reads as TGTGCCAGCAGTTACTCGCCACGGTCGGCTGAAGCTTTCTTT.

In its sample, this clone was seen once. The V gene is TRBV30, the J gene TRBJ2-1; D possibly corresponds to TRBD2 (7 bases). CDR3 length equals 13 residues. CDR1 and CDR2 (germline): GTSNPN, SVGIG (reference sequence). The V end lost 1 base, the J end lost 9 bases, and 13 bases lay between the germline ends. The CDR3 DNA sequence: TGTGCCTGGAGTGGGGGGGGCTACGGTGAGCAGTTCTTC. Amino acids: CAWSGGGYGEQFF.

V usage is TRBV2 and J usage is TRBJ1-4; D not resolved. With 6 bases removed from V and 7 bases from J, the gap between germline ends came to 12 bases. The CDR3 has 13 amino acids. From germline, CDR1 is SNHLY and CDR2 FYNNEI. The DNA for the CDR3 is TGTGCCAGCAGCCGCGAGGTTGGTGAAAAACTGTTTTTT. This encodes CASSREVGEKLFF.

This clone was counted a few times. The chain uses TRBV19 and TRBJ2-3; 12 bases fit TRBD2. The CDR3 is 13 residues long. V lost 9 bases to trimming and J lost 5 bases; unmatched junction nucleotides: 3. Looked up from germline, CDR1 is LNHDA and CDR2 is SQIVND (reference sequence). The CDR3 region has the DNA TGTGCCAGCACGACTAGCGGGAGAGATACGCAGTATTTT. This encodes CASTTSGRDTQYF.

Only one count was recorded for this clone. The chain employs TRBV19 and TRBJ1-5; D may be TRBD1 (6 bases). Germline-derived CDR1 and CDR2 are LNHDA and SQIVND (reference sequence). With 7 bases removed from V and 0 bases from J, the gap between germline ends came to 10 bases. This CDR3 region has 14 residues. This CDR3 reads CASMTGYSNQPQHF. The CDR3 region has the DNA TGTGCCAGTATGACAGGTTATAGCAATCAGCCCCAGCATTTT.

Only a few counts were recorded for this clone. The same CDR3 can be traced to other DNA sequences in this sample. The gene calls are TRBV10-2 and TRBJ1-1, with D maybe TRBD1 (6 bases). This CDR3 spans 13 amino acids. V lost 3 bases to trimming and J lost 2 bases, with 7 bases between them. Germline-derived CDR1 and CDR2 are WSHSY and SAAADI. The CDR3 sequence: CASSEQGNTEAFF. The CDR3 DNA is TGCGCCAGCAGTGAACAGGGAAACACTGAAGCTTTCTTT.

CDR3: CASSGGLGGTDTQYF. The CDR3 DNA sequence: TGCGCCAGCAGTGGGGGACTCGGGGGCACAGATACGCAGTATTTT. The chain recombines TRBV4-1 with TRBJ2-3; D perhaps matches TRBD2 (6 bases). The V and J ends lost 6 bases and 1 base respectively, with 14 bases between them. Germline V lookup: CDR1 MGHRA, CDR2 YSYEKL. The CDR3 is made up of 15 amino acids.

This clone was observed a handful of times. The chain is built from TRBV4-3 and TRBJ2-1; 13 nucleotides line up with TRBD2. Germline V gene data show CDR1 as LGHNA and CDR2 as YSLEER. This CDR3 spans 16 amino acids. V gave up 5 bases and J gave up 5 bases; unmatched junction bases: 6. The CDR3 DNA reads as TGCGCCAGCAGCTTTCACGGGACTAGCGGGAACAATGAGCAGTTCTTC. As protein: CASSFHGTSGNNEQFF.

About this clone: Within the sample, other DNA sequences also encode this same CDR3. This chain links TRBV5-4 with TRBJ1-1; possibly TRBD1 for D (5 bases). Germline lookup yields CDR1 SGHNT and CDR2 YYREEE (reference sequence). Trimming removed 3 bases from V and 5 bases from J, with 8 bases in between. This CDR3 is built from 12 residues. The CDR3 sequence is CASSWGGTEAFF. CDR3 in DNA: TGTGCCAGCAGCTGGGGGGGGACTGAAGCTTTCTTT.